This T cell receptor (beta chain) was retrieved from a study of blood T cell repertoires in COVID-19. Libraries were prepared by immunoSEQ multiplex PCR; TCRdb keeps only in-frame clonotypes and omits some of them. The table has approximately 280,000 clones, 75% to 90% seen once. V lost 5 bases, J lost 5 bases, and 1 base stayed unmatched. This CDR3 has 14 amino acids. Per germline, CDR1 SGHAT and CDR2 FQNNGV. The gene calls are TRBV11-2 and TRBJ2-2, with 11 bases that match TRBD2. The sequenced sample consisted of peripheral blood. The clonotype originates from a man in his forties or fifties with acute or convalescent COVID-19. CDR3 sequence reads: CASSPSGRTGELFF. The CDR3, as DNA: TGTGCCAGCAGCCCTAGCGGGAGGACCGGGGAGCTGTTTTTT.